Listed here is a single T cell receptor (beta chain). Its antigen remains unknown. This entry belongs to a study of cytomegalovirus exposure and HLA in healthy donors. Background on the study: When just under 400 donors were genotyped, just over 80% of them were found to fall in the Caucasian-associated ancestry cluster.

The CDR3 extends over 13 amino acids. Trimming cost V 8 bases and J 4 bases; bases outside gene matches: 4. CDR1 is ENHRY, CDR2 SYGVKD, per germline. Points from the study as a whole: A few of the chains that were CMV-associated were confirmed in vitro to be specific for CMV antigens. Previous analysis showed most TCR beta V segments were productive about 90% or about 30% of the time. The study labeled roughly 160 TCR beta chains cytomegalovirus-associated.

PCR employed 60 Vbeta and 13 Jbeta primers. Clones were sequenced by immunoSEQ multiplex PCR, and TCRdb holds only the in-frame ones, with some missing. In the table there are about 200,000 clones, around 86% of which are singletons. The receptor's source is a woman between 40 and 50 years old in good health and CMV-seronegative. The V call is TRBV10-3, the J call TRBJ1-1; 10 bases are shared with TRBD1. The sample consisted of PBMCs. The CDR3 DNA follows: TGTGCCATCCGACAGGGGGCGAGCACTGAAGCTTTCTTT. Translated: CAIRQGASTEAFF.